The 15 T cell receptor beta chains in this list originate from one sample, sequenced in a study of cytomegalovirus exposure and HLA in healthy donors. PCR amplification relied on 60 Vbeta primers (plus 13 Jbeta primers). TCRdb keeps only in-frame clones here, not all; method: immunoSEQ multiplex PCR. The sample includes some 110,000 clones, around three fifths of them seen just once. What was sequenced was PBMCs. The receptor source for this set is a woman aged 35 to 49 in good health and CMV-seropositive.

The DNA for the CDR3 is TGCGCCAGCAGCCAAGATTACTTCTCCTACGAGCAGTACTTC. It encodes CASSQDYFSYEQYF. The J gene is TRBJ2-7, the V gene TRBV4-1; D not resolved. This CDR3 comprises 14 residues. V lost 0 bases and J 0 bases, leaving 6 bases between the germline ends. The V gene's germline CDR1 is MGHRA and CDR2 YSYEKL.

Details on this clone: One end of the junction varies from germline; a read error may be responsible. The chain employs TRBV7-9 and TRBJ1-1; a possible D gene is TRBD1 (5 bases). This CDR3 has 18 residues. The V gene's germline CDR1 is SEHNR and CDR2 FQNEAQ (reference sequence). Here the CDR3 reads CSSSLGRDFIGVNTEAFF. In DNA form, the CDR3 reads TGTTCCAGCAGCTTAGGGCGCGACTTCATAGGGGTGAACACTGAAGCTTTCTTT.

This clone was observed a handful of times. The chain uses TRBV5-4 and TRBJ1-2; D is uncertain. The V end lost 1 base, the J end lost 5 bases, and 9 bases lay between the germline ends. The CDR3 totals 13 residues. CDR1 SGHNT and CDR2 YYREEE come from the germline V gene (reference sequence). The CDR3 sequence is CASSLRGGYGYTF. DNA for the CDR3: TGTGCCAGCAGCTTGCGGGGTGGGTATGGCTACACCTTC.

The chain recombines TRBV2 with TRBJ2-5; D is perhaps TRBD1 (5 bases). The CDR3 has 14 residues. Germline values: CDR1 SNHLY, CDR2 FYNNEI. Trimming removed 5 bases at V and 5 bases at J, with 15 bases between. CDR3 sequence: CASSLMPRQETQYF. The CDR3 nucleotides read TGTGCCAGCAGTCTGATGCCAAGACAGGAGACCCAGTACTTC.

The genes are TRBV2 and TRBJ2-2; TRBD1 matches 9 bases. The junction had 5 bases not matched to a gene; V was cut back by 7 bases and J by 2 bases. The CDR3 covers 15 residues. Germline V CDR1 and CDR2: SNHLY, FYNNEI. The CDR3 is CASTRDRVNTGELFF. The CDR3 nucleotides are TGTGCCAGCACCCGGGACAGGGTAAACACCGGGGAGCTGTTTTTT.

The chain uses TRBV30 and TRBJ1-1; 7 bases fit TRBD1. V was pared by 2 bases and J by 8 bases, with 5 bases of the junction left unmatched. Germline V lookup: CDR1 GTSNPN, CDR2 SVGIG (reference sequence). The length of the CDR3 is 12 residues. CDR3 protein: CAWSLRGREAFF. CDR3 nucleotides: TGTGCCTGGAGTTTAAGGGGGCGAGAAGCTTTCTTT.

V usage is TRBV9 and J usage is TRBJ1-2; a possible D gene is TRBD1 (6 bases). The CDR3 loop spans 15 amino acids. V was shortened by 0 bases and J by 2 bases, with 11 bases between the two germline ends. Germline V gene lookup returns CDR1 SGDLS and CDR2 YYNGEE. The CDR3 sequence: CASSVGGQGNYGYTF. DNA of the CDR3: TGTGCCAGCAGCGTAGGGGGGCAGGGGAACTATGGCTACACCTTC.

The CDR3 loop reads CASSPDRGYGYTF. DNA of the CDR3: TGTGCCAGCAGTCCCGACAGGGGCTATGGCTACACCTTC. The chain carries TRBV6-1 and TRBJ1-2, with 8 positions matching TRBD1. The length of the CDR3 is 13 residues. With 5 bases clipped from V and 4 bases from J, the junction kept 3 bases outside the gene matches. CDR1 and CDR2 (germline): MNHNS, SASEGT.

CDR3 nucleotide sequence: TGTGCCAGCGCAGTTTATACAGGGGGTAACGGAAACACCATATATTTT. This gives the protein CASAVYTGGNGNTIYF. The chain carries TRBV28 and TRBJ1-3, with 8 bases fitting TRBD1. Germline assignment: CDR1 MDHEN and CDR2 SYDVKM. This CDR3 comprises 16 residues. The V gene end was trimmed by 8 bases and the J gene end by 4 bases; junction bases not matched to a gene: 13.

CDR3 DNA sequence: TGTGCCAGTACCTTGACAGGCTCTGCTTCCTACAATGAGCAGTTCTTC. Residues: CASTLTGSASYNEQFF. The chain links TRBV19 to TRBJ2-1; TRBD1 might be the D (6 bases). Germline values: CDR1 LNHDA, CDR2 SQIVND (reference sequence). V was cut by 7 bases and J by 1 base, with 17 bases left in between. The length of the CDR3 is 16 residues.

The CDR3 here is CSVSGLAGADTQYF. CDR3 bases: TGCAGCGTTAGCGGGCTAGCGGGAGCAGATACGCAGTATTTT. J is TRBJ2-3 and V is TRBV29-1; 10 nucleotides line up with TRBD2. The germline V gene has CDR1 SQVTM and CDR2 ANQGSEA. Germline trimming cut 5 bases from V and 4 bases from J; bases unmatched to any gene: 6. CDR3 length equals 14 residues.

The chain is built from TRBV4-2 and TRBJ2-1; 8 nucleotides agree with TRBD2. J lost 0 bases, V lost 5 bases, and 3 bases had no gene match. The CDR3 runs to 15 residues. CDR1 and CDR2 (germline): LGHNA, YNFKEQ. In DNA, the CDR3 is TGTGCCAGCAGCACCAGCGGGAGCTCCTACAATGAGCAGTTCTTC. Amino acids: CASSTSGSSYNEQFF.

Turning to this clone: Other DNA sequences from this sample encode an identical CDR3 as well. The CDR3: CASSLQGDTEAFF. The DNA of the CDR3 is TGCGCCAGCAGCCTACAGGGGGACACTGAAGCTTTCTTT. V and J are TRBV5-1 and TRBJ1-1, with TRBD1 matching over 8 bases. This CDR3 comprises 13 residues. Germline lookup yields CDR1 SGHRS and CDR2 YFSETQ. The junction had 2 bases not matched to a gene; V was cut back by 4 bases and J by 3 bases.

The chain employs TRBV13 and TRBJ2-1; 9 positions agree with TRBD2. This CDR3 contains 13 residues. CDR1 is PRHDT and CDR2 is FYEKMQ in the germline V gene (reference sequence). V trimming: 4 bases; J trimming: 10 bases; junction bases outside the gene matches: 5. The chain's CDR3 is CASSSLSGGEQFF. The CDR3 nucleotides read TGTGCCAGCAGCTCGCTTAGCGGGGGAGAGCAGTTCTTC.

The chain couples TRBV21-1 to TRBJ1-2; the table calls TRBD1, which could not be checked here. TRBV21-1 is a listed pseudogene. This CDR3 is built from 15 residues. The chain's CDR3 is CASSITVLTDYGYTF. In nucleotides, the CDR3 is TGTGCCAGCAGCATAACAGTGCTAACGGACTATGGCTACACCTTC.